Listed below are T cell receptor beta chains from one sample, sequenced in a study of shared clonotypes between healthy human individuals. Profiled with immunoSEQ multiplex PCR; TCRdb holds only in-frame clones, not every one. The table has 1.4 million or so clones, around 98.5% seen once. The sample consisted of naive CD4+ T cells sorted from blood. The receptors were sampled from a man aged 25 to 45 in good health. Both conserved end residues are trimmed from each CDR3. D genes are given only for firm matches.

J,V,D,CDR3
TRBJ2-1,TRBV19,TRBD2,ASKYSGSTYNEQF
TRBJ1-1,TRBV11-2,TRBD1,ASSPGTGAMTEAF
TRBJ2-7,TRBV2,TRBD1,ASSVDRGSYEQY
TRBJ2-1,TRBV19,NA,ASSGRVSYNEQF
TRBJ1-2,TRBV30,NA,AWTGGGEHGYT
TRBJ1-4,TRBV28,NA,ASRLSGPAYEKLF
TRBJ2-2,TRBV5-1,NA,ASSLTPKGRGELF
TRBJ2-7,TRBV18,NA,ASSPPVGEQY
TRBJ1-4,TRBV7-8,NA,ASSLRASGGRSNEKLF
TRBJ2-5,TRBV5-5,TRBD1,ASSSHRGAETQY
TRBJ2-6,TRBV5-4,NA,ASTFPNSGANVLT
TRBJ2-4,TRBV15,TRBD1,ATSRQNRGNIQY
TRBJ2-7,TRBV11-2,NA,ASSLKGGSGKWDYEQY
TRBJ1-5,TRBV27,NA,ASSLSGANQPQH
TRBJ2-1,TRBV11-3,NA,ASSFGSVSYNEQF
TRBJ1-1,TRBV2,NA,ASNTNTEAF
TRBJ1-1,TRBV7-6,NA,ASSRKIQGWTEAF
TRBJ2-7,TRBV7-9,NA,ASSPRGLPSYEQY
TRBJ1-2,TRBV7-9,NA,ASSLSGRDGYT
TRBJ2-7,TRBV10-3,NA,AISGLLLNSYEQY
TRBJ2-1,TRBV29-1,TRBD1,SVVGQATYNEQF
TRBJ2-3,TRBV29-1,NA,SVTQGGKLTADTQY
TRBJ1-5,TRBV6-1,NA,ASSRGAEVQPQH
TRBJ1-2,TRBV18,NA,ASSPPSRNPYGYT
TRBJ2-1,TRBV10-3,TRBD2,AIRVGLAGRDEQF